The TCR beta chain under discussion was sequenced for a study of metastatic and nonmetastatic thyroid tumors. General observations from the study: According to reports, the diversity of TCR beta was significantly higher in malignant thyroid tumors than in benign nodules, and this held in both blood and tumor samples.

CDR1 and CDR2 from the germline V gene are SGHDN and FVKESK. After removal of 2 bases from V and 9 bases from J, the junction contained 12 bases not matched to a gene. The CDR3 sequence is 15 residues long. This clone came up many times. Antigen: not known. Each patient came to thyroid surgery without any prior treatment (of any kind). Authors' methods: The study took CDR3 differences across clinicopathological groups and made a distant-metastasis classifier for papillary thyroid cancer from them. TCRdb reprocessed the PCR reads using MiXCR. The V and J calls come from TCRdb's annotation, not from the publication. The table has over 14,000 clones, roughly 24% seen once; the top ten hold 8.4%.

The specimen sequenced was tumor tissue. The receptor's source is a female donor with papillary thyroid cancer or a benign thyroid nodule (not recorded which). Some clones in this sample may be carry-over from other donors' samples. The chain is built from TRBV14 and TRBJ2-7; 8 positions match TRBD2. The CDR3 nucleotides read TGTGCCAGCAGCCAAACCTCAGCGGGAGCTTTCGGGCAGTACTTC. Protein sequence: CASSQTSAGAFGQYF.